These 4 T cell receptor beta chains originate from one sample sequenced in a study of CD8+CD57+ T cells in acquired aplastic anemia. Profiling that covered TCR beta VDJ and CDR3 relied on genomic DNA as its template. TCRdb used MiXCR to reprocess the reads, holding one entry per CDR3 protein. The sample lists some 200,000 distinct CDR3 sequences, over 40% occurring once. The sequenced patients had an expansion of CD8+CD57+ cells seen by flow cytometry. Sequenced input: sorted CD4+, CD8+, or CD8+CD57+ T cells (not recorded which) from PBMCs. The source of these receptors is a human donor with aplastic anemia.

The chain recombines TRBV15 with TRBJ2-6, with a tentative D call TRBD1 (7 bases). Germline CDR1 LNHNV, CDR2 YYDKDF (reference sequence). There are 18 residues in the CDR3. V lost 0 bases and J 0 bases, leaving 12 bases between the germline ends. The DNA for the CDR3 is TGTGCCACCAGCAGAGAGGGGCAGGGGGGCTCTGGGGCCAACGTCCTGACTTTC. Amino acid sequence: CATSREGQGGSGANVLTF.

This clonotype was observed at least ten times. The chain has TRBV6-1 and TRBJ1-4; D is unclear. This CDR3 has 14 residues. Germline CDR1 and CDR2: MNHNS and SASEGT. V lost 6 bases and J lost 3, with 11 bases in between. CDR3 bases: TGTGCCAGCAGCGCGACAACCTCTAATGAAAAACTGTTTTTT. It codes for CASSATTSNEKLFF.

This clonotype was found many times. The chain is built from TRBV9 and TRBJ2-1, with 8 bases matching TRBD1. The germline gives CDR1 SGDLS, CDR2 YYNGEE. CDR3 size: 16 residues. Trimming took 0 bases from V and 10 from J; bases not matched to a gene: 12. The CDR3: CASSVAGTGPWGEQFF. DNA of the CDR3: TGTGCCAGCAGCGTAGCCGGGACAGGCCCCTGGGGGGAGCAGTTCTTC.

This clonotype has just a few counts. This chain uses TRBV7-2 with TRBJ1-1; 7 nucleotides align to TRBD1. This CDR3 region has 15 residues. The V and J ends lost 5 bases and 7 bases, in that order; junction bases with no gene match: 13. The germline CDR1 and CDR2 sequences are SGHTA and FQGNSA. The CDR3 loop reads CASSPGGGGLHEAFF. CDR3 DNA sequence: TGTGCCAGCAGCCCAGGGGGGGGCGGCCTACATGAAGCTTTCTTT.